Below, 6 T cell receptor beta chains from the same sample are listed, as sequenced in a study of draining lymph node invasion in breast cancer. TCRdb used MiXCR to reprocess the bulk RNA-seq reads, holding one entry per CDR3 protein. In the table there are roughly 1,300 distinct CDR3 sequences, 63% of which are singletons. The CD4+ CD45RA- CD25- gate defined the sorted memory conventional CD4 T cells. The sample comprised sorted memory CD4+ effector T cells from the tumor. These TCRs come from a female donor with luminal breast cancer.

The chain is built from TRBV25-1 and TRBJ1-1, with D possibly matching TRBD1 (6 bases). Per germline, CDR1 MGHDK and CDR2 SYGVNS. Trimming took off 2 bases at V and 8 bases at J, with 18 bases between the two ends. The CDR3 loop spans 15 amino acids. CDR3 in amino acids: CASSEGGGQFQEAFF. CDR3 nucleotides: TGTGCCAGCAGTGAAGGCGGGGGGCAATTCCAGGAAGCTTTCTTT.

This clonotype has only a few counts. This chain joins TRBV5-1 and TRBJ2-1, with 8 bases matching TRBD2. The CDR3 is made up of 15 amino acids. Germline V lookup: CDR1 SGHRS, CDR2 YFSETQ. The J segment lost 0 bases and the V segment lost 4 bases, leaving 3 bases of the junction unmatched. CDR3 residues: CASSTAGGSYNEQFF. As DNA, the CDR3 is TGCGCCAGCAGCACTGCGGGGGGCTCCTACAATGAGCAGTTCTTC.

The chain has TRBV5-5 and TRBJ1-2; D is uncertain. The V end was cut by 4 bases, the J end by 8 bases, with 18 bases between. The germline gives CDR1 SGHKS, CDR2 YYEKEE (reference sequence). The CDR3 spans 14 residues. The CDR3 nucleotides read TGTGCCAGCAGCCCTACTCTAGACCGCCGGGGCTACACCTTC. Its translation is CASSPTLDRRGYTF.

The CDR3 here is CASSLVESPLHF. In nucleotides, the CDR3 is TGTGCCAGCAGCCTCGTCGAATCACCCCTCCACTTT. V and J are TRBV3-1 and TRBJ1-6; no firm D call. Germline loops: CDR1 LGHDT, CDR2 YNNKEL (reference sequence). This CDR3 is built from 12 residues. V shed 4 bases and J shed 10 bases, with 8 bases lying between them.

Only a few counts were recorded for this clonotype. The rearrangement uses TRBV28 and TRBJ2-1; D is uncertain. The V gene lost 7 bases and the J gene lost 5 bases, with 24 bases spanning the gap. The CDR3 has 17 residues. CDR1 is MDHEN and CDR2 is SYDVKM in the germline V gene. The CDR3 DNA is TGTGCCAGCACCCTGGGTAGGTCGTGGTTGGGTGACAATGAGCAGTTCTTC. This gives the protein CASTLGRSWLGDNEQFF.

This chain joins TRBV2 and TRBJ2-2; D is tentatively TRBD1 or TRBD2 (6 bases each). V lost 2 bases to trimming and J lost 4 bases, with 11 bases between them. This CDR3 is built from 15 residues. Germline CDR1 reads SNHLY; CDR2 reads FYNNEI. CDR3 sequence reads: CASSEYRGRTGELFF. The CDR3 DNA follows: TGTGCCAGCAGTGAATACCGGGGGCGCACCGGGGAGCTGTTTTTT.